This TCR beta chain was sequenced for a study of vaccination and CD4 T cells after COVID-19. Study-level information: After nasal swab PCR-confirmed SARS-CoV-2, roughly 9 convalescents had mild disease and one severe. Points from the study as a whole: The great majority, 304 of 307 vaccine-specific clones, proved spike mono-reactive in convalescent patients.

Looked up from germline, CDR1 is MNHEY and CDR2 is SVGEGT. The V and J ends lost 6 bases and 5 bases respectively, with 15 bases between them. CDR3 size: 14 residues. Only one count was recorded for this clonotype. Its specificity is not known. Regarding treatment: roughly nine-day PBMC culture with coronavirus spike peptide pools or control peptides (ViraFEST assay). T cells were expanded with peptide pools, and expanded clonotypes were identified by TCR sequencing. Cultured CD4+ T cells had their DNA profiled by the Oncomine TCR Beta short-read assay. Investigators obtained genomic DNA by extraction from cultured CD4+ T cells. Via MiXCR, TCRdb re-called the PCR reads, giving one row per CDR3 protein. The table lists about 13,000 distinct CDR3 sequences, about three fifths of them singletons.

The rearrangement uses TRBV6-2 or TRBV6-3 and TRBJ2-3, with unresolved D. The sequenced sample was CD4+ T cells from blood, cultured in vitro. This clonotype originated in a human donor who had recovered from COVID-19. The CDR3 reads CASSGTTSRDTQYF. CDR3 sequence (DNA): TGTGCCAGCAGCGGCACCACCTCTCGAGATACGCAGTATTTT.